The clone carrying this T cell receptor beta chain was seen only once. Naive-designated CD8 cells lacked CD45RO, were positively enriched for CCR7, and omitted terminally differentiated effector memory CD45RA+ cells. Per the germline V gene, CDR1 is MDHEN and CDR2 is SYDVKM. This CDR3 is 16 amino acids long. V trimming: 6 bases; J trimming: 1 base; junction bases outside the gene matches: 12. The source of the sample is a study of shared clonotypes between healthy human individuals. Study processing details: ImmunoSEQ sequences covered only the junction and lacked quality scores; filtering therefore differed. Some clones are missing from TCRdb's copy, which holds only in-frame ones; the method was immunoSEQ multiplex PCR. V and J calls and clone size are those listed in that table; D and trimming were worked out from the DNA. The sample has 1.5 million to 2.5 million clones; about 95% are singletons.

The source of this sequence is a man aged 18-30 years in good health. Sequencing was done on a sample of naive CD8+ T cells sorted from blood. The rearrangement joins TRBV28 to TRBJ2-7; 7 bases align to TRBD1. This CDR3 is CASRESRDSGSYEQYF. The CDR3 nucleotides read TGTGCCAGCAGAGAAAGCCGGGACAGTGGGTCCTACGAGCAGTACTTC.